This T cell receptor beta chain came from a study of T cell changes during pregnancy in multiple sclerosis. Sequencing used immunoSEQ multiplex PCR; TCRdb keeps in-frame clones, though not all of them. Of around 59,000 clones listed, more than 85% are singletons. CDR3 length equals 13 residues. Germline assignment: CDR1 LGHNA and CDR2 YNFKEQ. V was pared by 0 bases and J by 7 bases, with 9 bases between. This sequence joins TRBV4-2 and TRBJ1-2; D is perhaps TRBD1 (5 bases). This specimen consisted of peripheral blood, obtained in the third trimester of pregnancy. This sequence originates from a female donor in good health, enrolled as a control in a pregnancy study. DNA for the CDR3: TGTGCCAGCAGCCAAGAGGGGGGTATTGGCTACACCTTC. This codes for CASSQEGGIGYTF.